This TCR beta chain is from a study of T cells in localized non-small cell lung cancer. Study-level points and caveats: A median of 57 of the top 100 tumor clones appeared in adjacent lung, which was paired and uninvolved.

TCRdb's table, derived via immunoSEQ multiplex PCR, lists solely in-frame clones and lacks some. The sample consists of about 29,000 clones, roughly nine tenths of them appearing once. Points on this clone: Its target is not known.

Looked up from germline, CDR1 is SGDLS and CDR2 is YYNGEE. The CDR3 length is 16 residues. V lost 0 bases and J 1 base, leaving 13 bases between the germline ends. The V call is TRBV9, the J call TRBJ1-1; D call uncertain. The sequence was obtained from a woman aged 40-69 years with stage I lung adenocarcinoma. The sequenced sample was peripheral blood, obtained before any cancer treatment. CDR3 residues: CASSVEGGPANTEAFF. Here the CDR3 DNA reads TGTGCCAGCAGCGTAGAGGGCGGGCCCGCGAACACTGAAGCTTTCTTT.